This T cell receptor (beta chain) was captured in a study of blood T cell repertoires in COVID-19. About the research overall: COVID-19 samples, acute and convalescent, were from the United States, Italy and Spain. T cells, B-cell-depleted T cells, or PBMCs provided the cDNA or gDNA that served as material.

Seattle participants joined during active infection and were tracked over time. Per the original data handling: By means of reference gene primer amplification, nucleated cell counts were estimated. Here immunoSEQ multiplex PCR was the method, and the copy in TCRdb shows in-frame clones only, minus some. D and trimming were read from the DNA, whereas the V and J calls and clone size are those reported in that table. The table lists about 180,000 clones, 75% to 90% of them singletons. Germline values: CDR1 SGHRS, CDR2 YFSETQ. The CDR3 runs 15 residues. Trimming left V 4 bases short and J 5 bases short, with 15 bases between.

The TCR was taken from a woman aged 65 to 85 with COVID-19, enrolled during active disease. The chain is built from TRBV5-1 and TRBJ2-2; D possibly corresponds to TRBD1 (6 bases). Sequencing used peripheral blood. This CDR3 reads CASSPRTERTGELFF. The CDR3 DNA follows: TGCGCCAGCAGCCCTCGGACAGAGAGGACCGGGGAGCTGTTTTTT.